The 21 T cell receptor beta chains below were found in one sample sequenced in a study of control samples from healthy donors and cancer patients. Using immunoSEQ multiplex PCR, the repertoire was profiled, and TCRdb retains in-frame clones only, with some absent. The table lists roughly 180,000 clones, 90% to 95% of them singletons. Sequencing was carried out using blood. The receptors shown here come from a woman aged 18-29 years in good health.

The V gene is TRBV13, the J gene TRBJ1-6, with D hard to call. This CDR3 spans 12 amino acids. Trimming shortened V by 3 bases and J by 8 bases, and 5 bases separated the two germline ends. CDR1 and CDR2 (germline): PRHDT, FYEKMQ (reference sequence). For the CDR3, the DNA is TGTGCCAGCAGCTTGGGTTATTCACCCCTCCACTTT. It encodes CASSLGYSPLHF. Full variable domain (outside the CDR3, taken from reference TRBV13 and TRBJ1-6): AAGVIQSPRHLIKEKRETATLKCYPIPRHDTVYWYQQGPGQDPQFLISFYEKMQSDKGSIPDRFSAQQFSDYHSELNMSSLELGDSALYFCASSLGYSPLHFGNGTRLTVT.

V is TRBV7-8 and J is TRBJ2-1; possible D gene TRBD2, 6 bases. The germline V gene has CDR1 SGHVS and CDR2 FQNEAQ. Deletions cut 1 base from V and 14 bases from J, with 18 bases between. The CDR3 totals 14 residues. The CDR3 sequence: CASSLELLAGLKFF. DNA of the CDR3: TGTGCCAGCAGCTTAGAATTACTAGCAGGTCTTAAGTTCTTC.

CDR3 DNA sequence: TGTGCCAGCAGCCGTGGGCGGGACCCCTACGAGCAGTACTTC. Translated, it gives CASSRGRDPYEQYF. The chain joins TRBV7-2 to TRBJ2-7; a weak D match, TRBD2 (6 bases). Trimming removed 5 bases at V and 2 bases at J, with 13 bases between. The CDR3 runs 14 residues. Germline V lookup: CDR1 SGHTA, CDR2 FQGNSA.

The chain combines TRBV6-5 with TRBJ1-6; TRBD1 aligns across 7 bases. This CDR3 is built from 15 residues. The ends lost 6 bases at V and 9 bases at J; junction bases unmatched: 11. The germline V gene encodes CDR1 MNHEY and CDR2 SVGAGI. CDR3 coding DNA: TGTGCCAGCAGCCTGAACAGGGGATCCATTTCACCCCTCCACTTT. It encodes CASSLNRGSISPLHF.

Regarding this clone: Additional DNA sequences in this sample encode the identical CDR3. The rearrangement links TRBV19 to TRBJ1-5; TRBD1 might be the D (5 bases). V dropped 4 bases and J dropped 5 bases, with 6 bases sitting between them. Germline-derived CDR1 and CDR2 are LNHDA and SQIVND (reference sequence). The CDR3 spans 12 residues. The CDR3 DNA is TGTGCCAGTAGTACGGGGGATCAGCCCCAGCATTTT. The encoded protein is CASSTGDQPQHF.

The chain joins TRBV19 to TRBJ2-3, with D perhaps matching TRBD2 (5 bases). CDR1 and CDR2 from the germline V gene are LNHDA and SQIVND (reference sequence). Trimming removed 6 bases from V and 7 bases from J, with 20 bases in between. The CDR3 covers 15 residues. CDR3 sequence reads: CASSDGVVSANTQYF. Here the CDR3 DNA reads TGTGCCAGTAGCGACGGGGTTGTCAGTGCAAATACGCAGTATTTT.

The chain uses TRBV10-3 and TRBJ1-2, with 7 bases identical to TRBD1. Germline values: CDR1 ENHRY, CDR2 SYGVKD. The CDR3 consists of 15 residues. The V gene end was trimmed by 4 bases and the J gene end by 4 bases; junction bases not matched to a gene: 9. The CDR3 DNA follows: TGTGCCATCAGTGCTGATCAATCAGGGGGCTATGGCTACACCTTC. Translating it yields CAISADQSGGYGYTF.

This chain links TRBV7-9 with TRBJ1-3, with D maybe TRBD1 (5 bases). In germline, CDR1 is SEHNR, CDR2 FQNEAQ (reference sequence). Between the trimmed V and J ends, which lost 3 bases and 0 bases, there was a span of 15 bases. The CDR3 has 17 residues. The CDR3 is CASSLSGRPTSGNTIYF. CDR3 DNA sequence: TGTGCCAGCAGCTTGTCGGGACGGCCAACCTCTGGAAACACCATATATTTT.

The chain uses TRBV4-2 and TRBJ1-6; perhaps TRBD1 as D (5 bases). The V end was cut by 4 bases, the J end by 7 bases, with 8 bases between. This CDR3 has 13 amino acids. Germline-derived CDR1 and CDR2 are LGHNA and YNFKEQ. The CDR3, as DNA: TGTGCCAGCAGCCCCCGGGACAATTCACCCCTCCACTTT. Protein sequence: CASSPRDNSPLHF.

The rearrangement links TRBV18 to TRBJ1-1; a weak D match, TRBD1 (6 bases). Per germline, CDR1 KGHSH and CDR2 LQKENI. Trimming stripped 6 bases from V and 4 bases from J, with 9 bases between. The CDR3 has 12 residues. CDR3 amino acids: CASSVQGTEAFF. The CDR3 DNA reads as TGTGCCAGCTCGGTACAGGGCACTGAAGCTTTCTTT.

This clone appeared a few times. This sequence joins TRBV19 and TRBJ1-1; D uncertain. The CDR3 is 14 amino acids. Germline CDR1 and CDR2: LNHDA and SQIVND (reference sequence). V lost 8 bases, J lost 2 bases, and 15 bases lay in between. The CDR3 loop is CASHSRVKNTEAFF. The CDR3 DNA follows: TGTGCCAGTCATAGTAGGGTAAAAAACACTGAAGCTTTCTTT.

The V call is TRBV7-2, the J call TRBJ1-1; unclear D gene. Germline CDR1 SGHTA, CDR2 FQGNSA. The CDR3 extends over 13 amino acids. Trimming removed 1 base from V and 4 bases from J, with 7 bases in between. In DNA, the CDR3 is TGTGCCAGCAGCTTAGGAGCCCCCACTGAAGCTTTCTTT. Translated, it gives CASSLGAPTEAFF.

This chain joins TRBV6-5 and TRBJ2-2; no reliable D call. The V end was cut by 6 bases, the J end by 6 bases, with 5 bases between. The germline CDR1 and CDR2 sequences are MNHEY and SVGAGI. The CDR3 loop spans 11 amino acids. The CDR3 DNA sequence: TGTGCCAGCAGAACTGCCGGGGAGCTGTTTTTT. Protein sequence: CASRTAGELFF.

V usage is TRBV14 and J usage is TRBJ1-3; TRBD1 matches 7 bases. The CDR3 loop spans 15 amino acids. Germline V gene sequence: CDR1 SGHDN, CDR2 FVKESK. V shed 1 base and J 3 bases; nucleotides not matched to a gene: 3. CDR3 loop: CASSQGQGYGNTIYF. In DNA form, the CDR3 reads TGTGCCAGCAGCCAAGGACAGGGCTATGGAAACACCATATATTTT.

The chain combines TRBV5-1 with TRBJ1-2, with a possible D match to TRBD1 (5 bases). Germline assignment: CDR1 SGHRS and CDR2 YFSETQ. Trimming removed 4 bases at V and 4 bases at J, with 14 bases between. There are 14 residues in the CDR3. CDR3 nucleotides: TGCGCCAGCAGCCCGAGCAATAGGGGCTATGGCTACACCTTC. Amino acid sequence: CASSPSNRGYGYTF.

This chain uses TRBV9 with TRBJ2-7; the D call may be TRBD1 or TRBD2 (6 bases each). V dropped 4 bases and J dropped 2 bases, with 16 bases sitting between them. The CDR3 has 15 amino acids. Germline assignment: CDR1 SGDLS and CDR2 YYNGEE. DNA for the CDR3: TGTGCCAGCAGCCCCTTCGGGGGCGACACCTACGAGCAGTACTTC. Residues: CASSPFGGDTYEQYF.

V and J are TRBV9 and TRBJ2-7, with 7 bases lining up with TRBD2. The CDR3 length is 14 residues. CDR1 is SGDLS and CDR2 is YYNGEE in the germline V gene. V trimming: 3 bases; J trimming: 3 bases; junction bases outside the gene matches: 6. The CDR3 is CASSAAGDNYEQYF. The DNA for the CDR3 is TGTGCCAGCAGCGCCGCGGGAGATAACTACGAGCAGTACTTC. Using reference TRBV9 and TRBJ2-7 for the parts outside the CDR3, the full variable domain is DSGVTQTPKHLITATGQRVTLRCSPRSGDLSVYWYQQSLDQGLQFLIQYYNGEERAKGNILERFSAQQFPDLHSELNLSSLELGDSALYFCASSAAGDNYEQYFGPGTRLTVT.

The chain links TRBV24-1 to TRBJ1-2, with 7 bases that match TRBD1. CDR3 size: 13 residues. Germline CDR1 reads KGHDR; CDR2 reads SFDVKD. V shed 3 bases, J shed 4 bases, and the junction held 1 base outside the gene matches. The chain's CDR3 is CATSDNRGYGYTF. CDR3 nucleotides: TGTGCCACCAGTGATAACAGGGGCTATGGCTACACCTTC.

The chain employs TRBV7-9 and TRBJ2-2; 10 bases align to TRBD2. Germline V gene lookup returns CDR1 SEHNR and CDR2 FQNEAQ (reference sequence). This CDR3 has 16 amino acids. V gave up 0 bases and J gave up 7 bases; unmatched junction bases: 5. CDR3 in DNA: TGTGCCAGCAGCTTAGCGTACACTAGCGGGGTCGGGGAGCTGTTTTTT. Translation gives CASSLAYTSGVGELFF.

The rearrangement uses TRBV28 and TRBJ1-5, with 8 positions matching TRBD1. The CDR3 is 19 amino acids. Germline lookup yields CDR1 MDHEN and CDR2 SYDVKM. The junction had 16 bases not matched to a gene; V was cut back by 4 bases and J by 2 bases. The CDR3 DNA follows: TGTGCCAGCAGTTATCGAATACTCGGGACAGGTAAGGGCAATCAGCCCCAGCATTTT. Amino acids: CASSYRILGTGKGNQPQHF.

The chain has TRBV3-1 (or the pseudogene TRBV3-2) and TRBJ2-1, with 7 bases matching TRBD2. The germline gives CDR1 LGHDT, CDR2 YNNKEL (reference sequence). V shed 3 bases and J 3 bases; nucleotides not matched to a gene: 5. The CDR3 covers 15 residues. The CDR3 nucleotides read TGTGCCAGCAGCCATTCTAGCGGCTTCTACAATGAGCAGTTCTTC. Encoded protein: CASSHSSGFYNEQFF.